This T cell receptor (beta chain) was captured in a study of OX40 agonist ivuxolimab in advanced cancers. Turning to the study itself: People in dose escalation had one of these cancers: hepatocellular carcinoma, melanoma, renal cell or head and neck cancer. Three individuals attained partial responses, comprising one hepatocellular carcinoma case and two cutaneous melanoma cases. Findings and caveats of the study: At 0.1 to 3.0 mg/kg and by week 6, CD4+ and CD8+ T cells in the blood had expanded clonally. Among the lowest levels of clonal expansion were found in partial responders at 0.1-3.0 mg/kg.

TCRdb's table, derived via immunoSEQ multiplex PCR, lists solely in-frame clones and lacks some. This sample carries just over 60,000 clones, 92% of them seen once, and the ten largest clones take about 0.59%. This clone was counted a single time. Its specificity is not known. Germline V gene data show CDR1 as SGHAT and CDR2 as FQNNGV. The trim removed 5 bases at V and 7 bases at J, leaving 4 bases unmatched. CDR3 length equals 13 residues. J is TRBJ1-5 and V is TRBV11-2, with TRBD1 matching 8 bases. The source was CD4+ or CD8+ T cells sorted from blood, collected in a trial of the OX40 agonist ivuxolimab. The receptor's source is an adult with an advanced solid tumor such as melanoma, head and neck, liver or kidney cancer. DNA for the CDR3: TGTGCCAGCAGCAACGACAGGGGACAGCCCCAGCATTTT. Encoded protein: CASSNDRGQPQHF.